This T cell receptor (beta chain) was captured in a study of cytomegalovirus exposure and HLA in healthy donors. Trimming at V came to 5 bases and at J to 4 bases, leaving 5 bases not matched to a gene. The CDR3 spans 14 residues. Germline V CDR1 and CDR2: PRHDT, FYEKMQ (reference sequence). Regarding the study as a whole: For most subjects, TCR beta sequences were reported to predict HLA-A and HLA-B alleles with accuracy. A later analysis reportedly identified an Asian-associated ancestry cluster as carrying fewer N-insertions than the approximately 670-donor mean.

PCR employed 60 Vbeta and 13 Jbeta primers. The data were produced by immunoSEQ multiplex PCR, yet TCRdb's version contains in-frame clones alone and is incomplete. The sample comprises about 190,000 clones, around 78% of which are singletons, and less than 15% rests with the top ten. With regard to this clone: Its antigen is as yet unknown.

This clonotype was sampled from a woman in her twenties or thirties in good health and CMV-seropositive. Sample: PBMCs. V gene TRBV13 combines with J gene TRBJ1-1; 9 positions agree with TRBD1. The CDR3 is CASSRDRAFTEAFF. The CDR3 nucleotides read TGTGCCAGCAGCCGGGACAGGGCTTTCACTGAAGCTTTCTTT.